The entry below describes one T cell receptor (beta chain). Its antigen target is currently unknown. No per-base quality is available; no much larger clone lies one base away. The treatment or condition label of this sample denotes: in vitro stimulation with specific CMV peptide epitopes to enrich CMV-specific T cells. Sequencing relied on an Illumina HiSeq 1500. TCRdb reanalyzed the raw reads on its own, using fastp at Q25 for trimming and MiXCR for clone calling, and kept in-frame beta chains. CDR3 protein duplicates are merged, each entry listing the most common genes and DNA. This sample comprises just over 450,000 distinct CDR3 sequences, more than 40% of them detected only once. The top ten clones comprise around 44% of the sample. The data stem from a study of T cell repertoires in cytomegalovirus infection (dated by TCRdb to 2018 to 2020). Study-level background: The peptide stimulations were aimed at well-studied HLA-B-restricted epitopes as well as recently identified HLA-C-restricted CMV epitopes, whose presentation resists viral immunomodulation. Donor HLA type was relevant to the analysis, because carriage of CMV infection together with the matching HLA type was indicated by public TCR beta signatures.

Results and caveats for the whole study, not just this receptor: The ex vivo response was dominated by HLA-C-restricted CMV-specific TCR beta clonotypes, and the single most frequent clonotype in two of eight donors was supplied by these HLA-C-restricted clonotypes. In both this cohort and an independent roughly 350-donor cohort, the cumulative frequency of public TCR beta family members distinguished carriers of CMV infection plus the relevant HLA type.

This specimen consisted of cultured PBMCs, obtained from culture after CMV antigen stimulation. The TCR originated in a human donor in good health (CMV status not recorded). Some clones in this sample may be carry-over from other donors' samples.

At the DNA level, the sequence is TGCAGTGCTAGAGTTGGAAACACTGAAGCTTTCTTT. Translated, it gives CSARVGNTEAFF. The chain links TRBV20-1 with TRBJ1-1; no D gene call is confident. The CDR3 holds 12 amino acids from the cysteine to the phenylalanine. The read is trimmed to its CDR3 DNA, 36 bases read in frame from base 1. Relative to germline, V is 1 base shorter and J is 2 bases shorter, with 5 bases between their ends. For CDR1 and CDR2, the germline V gene (reference sequence) lists DFQATT and SNEGSKA.